Presented here are 18 T cell receptor beta chains from one specimen sequenced in a study of monozygotic twins with inflammatory bowel disease. TCRdb re-called the 5' RACE reads and gives one entry per CDR3 protein, without DNA. Its listing shows around 150,000 distinct CDR3 sequences. The sample was blood. These receptors came from a human donor with ulcerative colitis or Crohn's disease, or a healthy co-twin of an affected twin (not recorded which).

This chain links TRBV11-2 with TRBJ2-1; TCRdb designates TRBD2, a call that cannot be tested without DNA. Per germline, CDR1 SGHAT and CDR2 FQNNGV. The CDR3 sequence is 14 residues long. The chain's CDR3 is CASSLALRTGEQFF.

The chain's CDR3 is CSAPRGGGHTEAFF. The chain has TRBV20-1 and TRBJ1-1. Looked up from germline, CDR1 is DFQATT and CDR2 is SNEGSKA (reference sequence). The CDR3 loop spans 14 amino acids.

The gene calls are TRBV7-2 and TRBJ2-7; TCRdb gives TRBD1 as the D gene, but with no DNA this cannot be confirmed. The CDR3 loop spans 12 amino acids. The germline CDR1 and CDR2 sequences are SGHTA and FQGNSA. CDR3 amino acids: CASRGRGYEQYF.

The chain employs TRBV11-1 and TRBJ2-7; TCRdb's D gene call, TRBD1, goes unchecked for lack of DNA. The length of the CDR3 is 21 residues. Germline CDR1 reads SGHAT; CDR2 reads FQDESV (reference sequence). CDR3 sequence: CASSLAQGNRWTGGYSYEQYF.

The V call is TRBV12-3 or TRBV12-4, the J call TRBJ1-6. The CDR3 has 15 residues. The CDR3 loop is CASSRQSSYNSPLHF.

V is TRBV5-4 and J is TRBJ1-3; absent DNA, TCRdb's TRBD1 call cannot be checked. Per the germline V gene, CDR1 is SGHNT and CDR2 is YYREEE (reference sequence). The CDR3 is 15 residues long. Here the CDR3 reads CASSFRGSHGNTIYF.

The chain uses TRBV27 and TRBJ1-1; TCRdb's D call of TRBD1 is untestable without DNA. This CDR3 region has 14 residues. Germline CDR1 MNHEY, CDR2 SMNVEV (reference sequence). CDR3 protein: CASSRVGASPEAFF.

V gene TRBV11-2 combines with J gene TRBJ1-2; checking the TCRdb D call of TRBD1 is not possible without DNA. Germline assignment: CDR1 SGHAT and CDR2 FQNNGV. This CDR3 comprises 16 residues. CDR3 sequence: CASSLGQGRLSSGYTF.

The rearrangement links TRBV5-1 to TRBJ2-4; TCRdb outputs TRBD1, but without DNA this stays unchecked. The germline gives CDR1 SGHRS, CDR2 YFSETQ. The CDR3 spans 13 residues. CDR3 region: CASSPSTGHIQYF. Complete variable domain (other parts from reference TRBV5-1 and TRBJ2-4): KAGVTQTPRYLIKTRGQQVTLSCSPISGHRSVSWYQQTPGQGLQFLFEYFSETQRNKGNFPGRFSGRQFSNSRSEMNVSTLELGDSALYLCASSPSTGHIQYFGAGTRLSVL.

This chain joins TRBV11-2 and TRBJ2-1; TCRdb's D call, TRBD1, is unchecked because there is no DNA. The CDR3 contains 14 residues. The V gene's germline CDR1 is SGHAT and CDR2 FQNNGV. The CDR3 spells CASSRPGYYNEQFF.

V is TRBV6-2 or TRBV6-3 and J is TRBJ2-3; the TRBD2 assignment by TCRdb is unverifiable without DNA. The CDR3 length is 18 residues. Germline V lookup: CDR1 MNHEY, CDR2 SVGEGT. CDR3 sequence: CASGSRRGLAGQTDTQYF.

The rearrangement links TRBV5-1 to TRBJ1-1; TCRdb indicates TRBD1, and absent DNA this call remains unverified. CDR1 is SGHRS, CDR2 YFSETQ, per germline. This CDR3 is 15 amino acids long. The CDR3 protein is CASSLGPGSTTEAFF. The whole variable domain, remainder taken from reference TRBV5-1 and TRBJ1-1, is KAGVTQTPRYLIKTRGQQVTLSCSPISGHRSVSWYQQTPGQGLQFLFEYFSETQRNKGNFPGRFSGRQFSNSRSEMNVSTLELGDSALYLCASSLGPGSTTEAFFGQGTRLTVV.

This chain's CDR3 is CASSPRSGTSGSYEQYF. V and J are TRBV7-9 and TRBJ2-7; TCRdb's assignment of TRBD2 cannot be checked, as there is no DNA. The CDR3 extends over 17 amino acids. Germline values: CDR1 SEHNR, CDR2 FQNEAQ (reference sequence).

V and J are TRBV14 and TRBJ2-7. The CDR3 is 14 residues long. Looked up from germline, CDR1 is SGHDN and CDR2 is FVKESK. The CDR3 reads CASSQEHPGYEQYF.

This chain connects TRBV20-1 to TRBJ2-7; TCRdb names TRBD1, which stays unverified in the absence of DNA. This CDR3 is 15 amino acids long. Germline CDR1 and CDR2: DFQATT and SNEGSKA (reference sequence). The CDR3 is CSAPTTGGVAYEQYF.

The chain recombines TRBV5-5 with TRBJ1-1. The CDR3 consists of 15 residues. CDR1 is SGHKS and CDR2 is YYEKEE in the germline V gene (reference sequence). The CDR3 is CASSLEGGENTEAFF. The full variable domain, in which reference TRBV5-5 and TRBJ1-1 provide the parts outside the CDR3, is DAGVTQSPTHLIKTRGQQVTLRCSPISGHKSVSWYQQVLGQGPQFIFQYYEKEERGRGNFPDRFSARQFPNYSSELNVNALLLGDSALYLCASSLEGGENTEAFFGQGTRLTVV.

This chain uses TRBV7-9 with TRBJ1-1. Germline loops: CDR1 SEHNR, CDR2 FQNEAQ (reference sequence). The CDR3 consists of 14 residues. The CDR3 sequence: CASSFNDRDTEAFF.

The chain employs TRBV12-3 or TRBV12-4 and TRBJ2-1; there is no DNA to check the TCRdb D call of TRBD1. The CDR3 extends over 14 amino acids. The CDR3 reads CASSGQSRYNEQFF.